This TCR beta chain was obtained from a study of CD8 T cells in Susac syndrome. This clonotype was seen a few times. High-throughput TCR beta sequencing covered peripheral CD8+ and CD4+ T cells. Healthy donors, matched for age and sex, constituted the control group. FACS enriched CD8+ TEMRA cells, while bulk CD8+ and CD4+ were negatively isolated. Random-hexamer reverse transcription was applied to about 0.45 to 1 ug RNA. An immunoSEQ multiplex PCR amplified TCR beta CDR3 over 54 Vbeta and 13 Jbeta. TCRdb reprocessed the immunoSEQ multiplex PCR reads via MiXCR and lists one record per CDR3 protein. The data show fewer than 150,000 distinct CDR3 sequences, 90% to 95% seen once. From germline, CDR1 is SGHVS and CDR2 FQNEAQ. V lost 2 bases and J lost 0, with 9 bases in between. The CDR3 spans 15 residues.

The clonotype comes from a human donor in good health. The specimen sequenced was CD8+ T cells from PBMCs. The chain links TRBV7-8 to TRBJ2-3, with D hard to call. The CDR3: CASSLLAASTDTQYF. In nucleotides, the CDR3 is TGTGCCAGCAGCTTACTGGCGGCTAGCACAGATACGCAGTATTTT.